This T cell receptor beta chain stems from a study of shared clonotypes between healthy human individuals. Findings and caveats of the study: The small donor group covered limited genetic and exposure diversity.

Germline CDR1 reads SQVTM; CDR2 reads ANQGSEA. The CDR3 consists of 10 residues. Trimming took 4 bases from V and 3 from J, leaving 4 bases between them. With regard to this clone: Its antigen is not identified. The sample holds other DNA sequences that translate to the same CDR3.

The authors ran the assay at deep level. Clones were sequenced by immunoSEQ multiplex PCR, and TCRdb holds only the in-frame ones, with some missing. The table records roughly 550,000 clones, roughly 96% of them present only once. The naive CD8 subset, CD45RO-negative cells positively selected for CCR7, excluded terminally differentiated effector memory CD45RA+ cells. Everyone who donated was a Caucasian adult who lived in Nashville, Tennessee. This sequence was found in a woman younger than 45 in good health. Sequenced material: naive CD8+ T cells sorted from blood. The V and J genes are TRBV29-1 and TRBJ2-7; D ambiguous. The CDR3 loop reads CSVGDYEQYF. DNA for the CDR3: TGCAGCGTTGGGGACTACGAGCAGTACTTC.